The source of this T cell receptor beta chain is a study of blood T cells in healthy people across ages. Combining a sample-barcoded 5' primer with a J-beta primer mix, a second PCR ran for about 7 to 11 cycles. TCRdb independently ran MiXCR on the 5' RACE reads; one entry per CDR3 protein. This table holds 1.5 million to 2 million distinct CDR3 sequences, approximately 50% found once. Findings of the study overall: TCR beta diversity, measured per million T cells, fell in a roughly linear way with age. Investigators treated diversity estimates from one million T cells as underestimates.

To note about this clonotype: Antigen specificity is unknown.

Germline values: CDR1 SQVTM, CDR2 ANQGSEA. J gave up 3 bases and V 3 bases, and 12 bases lay outside the gene matches. CDR3 length: 16 amino acids. The sample, 9 to 10 milliliters of peripheral blood, was drawn from each donor. The chain has TRBV29-1 and TRBJ2-3; 7 bases fit TRBD1. The TCR was taken from a woman aged 40 to 50 in good health. Material: blood. The chain's CDR3 is CSVDNVPGTATDTQYF. The CDR3 DNA reads as TGCAGCGTTGATAATGTCCCCGGGACAGCTACAGATACGCAGTATTTT.